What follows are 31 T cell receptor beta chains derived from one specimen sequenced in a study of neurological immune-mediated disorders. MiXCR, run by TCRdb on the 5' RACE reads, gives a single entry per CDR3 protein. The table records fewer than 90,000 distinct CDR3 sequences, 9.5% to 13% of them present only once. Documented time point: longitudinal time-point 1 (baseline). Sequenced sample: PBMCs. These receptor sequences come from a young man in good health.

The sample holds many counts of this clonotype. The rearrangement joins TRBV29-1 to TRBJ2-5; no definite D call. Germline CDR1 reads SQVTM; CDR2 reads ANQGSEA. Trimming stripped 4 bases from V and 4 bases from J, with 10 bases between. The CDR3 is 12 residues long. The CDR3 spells CSVGGRRETQYF. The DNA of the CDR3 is TGCAGCGTTGGGGGTAGACGAGAGACCCAGTACTTC.

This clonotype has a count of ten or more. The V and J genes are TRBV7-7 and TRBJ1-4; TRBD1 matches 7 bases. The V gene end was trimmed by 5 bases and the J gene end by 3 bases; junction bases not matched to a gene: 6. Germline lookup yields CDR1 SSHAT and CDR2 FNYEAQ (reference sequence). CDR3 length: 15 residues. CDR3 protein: CASSPTGAANEKLFF. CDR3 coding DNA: TGTGCCAGCAGCCCTACAGGGGCGGCTAATGAAAAACTGTTTTTT.

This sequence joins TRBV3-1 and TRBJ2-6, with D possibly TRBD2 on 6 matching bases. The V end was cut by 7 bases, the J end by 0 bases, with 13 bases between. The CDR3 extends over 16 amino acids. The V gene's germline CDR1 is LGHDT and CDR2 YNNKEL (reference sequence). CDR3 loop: CASTPGADSGANVLTF. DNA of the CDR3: TGTGCCAGCACCCCGGGAGCCGACTCTGGGGCCAACGTCCTGACTTTC.

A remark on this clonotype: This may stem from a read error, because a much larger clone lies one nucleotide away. CDR3 amino acids: CASSRGPGDLFF. CDR3 nucleotides: TGTGCCAGCAGTAGGGGACCCGGGGACCTGTTTTTT. The chain recombines TRBV2 with TRBJ2-2, with D perhaps assigned TRBD1 or TRBD2 (5 bases each). The CDR3 runs to 12 residues. Germline CDR1 and CDR2: SNHLY and FYNNEI.

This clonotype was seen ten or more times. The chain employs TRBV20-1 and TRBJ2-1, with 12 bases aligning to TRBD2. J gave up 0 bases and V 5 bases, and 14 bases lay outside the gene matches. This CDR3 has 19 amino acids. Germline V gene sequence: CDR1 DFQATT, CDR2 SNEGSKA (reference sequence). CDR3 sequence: CSAPGGLAGLSDSYNEQFF. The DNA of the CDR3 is TGCAGTGCTCCCGGCGGACTAGCGGGACTAAGTGACTCCTACAATGAGCAGTTCTTC.

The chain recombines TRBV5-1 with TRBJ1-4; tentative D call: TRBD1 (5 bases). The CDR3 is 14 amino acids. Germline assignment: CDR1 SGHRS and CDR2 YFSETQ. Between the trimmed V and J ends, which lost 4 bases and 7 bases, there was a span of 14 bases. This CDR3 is CASSVEVGGEKLFF. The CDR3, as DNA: TGCGCCAGCAGCGTGGAGGTGGGGGGTGAAAAACTGTTTTTT.

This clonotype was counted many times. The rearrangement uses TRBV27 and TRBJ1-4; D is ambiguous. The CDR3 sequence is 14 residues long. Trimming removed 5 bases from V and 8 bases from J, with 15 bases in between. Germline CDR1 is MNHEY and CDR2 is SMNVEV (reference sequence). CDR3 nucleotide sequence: TGTGCCAGCAGTACCCGCGGAGAGGGCGAAAAACTGTTTTTT. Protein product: CASSTRGEGEKLFF. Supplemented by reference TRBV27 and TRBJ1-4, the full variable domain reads EAQVTQNPRYLITVTGKKLTVTCSQNMNHEYMSWYRQDPGLGLRQIYYSMNVEVTDKGDVPEGYKVSRKEKRNFPLILESPSPNQTSLYFCASSTRGEGEKLFFGSGTQLSVL.

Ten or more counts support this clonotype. CDR3 in DNA: TGCGCCAGCAGCTTCCGAGTAGACCAAGAGACCCAGTACTTC. Its protein is CASSFRVDQETQYF. This chain connects TRBV5-1 to TRBJ2-5; D remains ambiguous. The CDR3 spans 14 residues. The V and J ends lost 2 bases and 0 bases respectively, with 8 bases between them. CDR1 is SGHRS, CDR2 YFSETQ, per germline.

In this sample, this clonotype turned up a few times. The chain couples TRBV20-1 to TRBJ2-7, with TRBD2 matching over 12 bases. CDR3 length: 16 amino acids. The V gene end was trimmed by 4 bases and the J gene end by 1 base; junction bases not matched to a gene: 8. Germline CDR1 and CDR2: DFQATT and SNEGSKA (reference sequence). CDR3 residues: CSATAQLAGGSYEQYF. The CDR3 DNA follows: TGCAGTGCTACCGCTCAACTAGCGGGAGGTTCCTACGAGCAGTACTTC.

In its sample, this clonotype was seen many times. CDR3 region: CASSYQVAHEQYF. The DNA for the CDR3 is TGTGCCAGCAGCTACCAGGTCGCGCACGAGCAGTACTTC. The rearrangement links TRBV7-2 to TRBJ2-7; D call uncertain. Germline CDR1 and CDR2: SGHTA and FQGNSA. The CDR3 totals 13 residues. Trimming took 4 bases from V and 5 from J, leaving 12 bases between them. Full variable domain (rest looked up from reference TRBV7-2 and TRBJ2-7): GAGVSQSPSNKVTEKGKDVELRCDPISGHTALYWYRQSLGQGLEFLIYFQGNSAPDKSGLPSDRFSAERTGGSVSTLTIQRTQQEDSAVYLCASSYQVAHEQYFGPGTRLTVT.

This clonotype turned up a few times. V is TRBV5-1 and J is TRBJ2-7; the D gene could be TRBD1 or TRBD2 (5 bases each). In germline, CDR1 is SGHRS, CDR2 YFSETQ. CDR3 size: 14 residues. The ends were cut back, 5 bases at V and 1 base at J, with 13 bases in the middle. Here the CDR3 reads CASREGTVSYEQYF. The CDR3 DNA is TGCGCCAGCAGGGAAGGGACGGTTTCCTACGAGCAGTACTTC.

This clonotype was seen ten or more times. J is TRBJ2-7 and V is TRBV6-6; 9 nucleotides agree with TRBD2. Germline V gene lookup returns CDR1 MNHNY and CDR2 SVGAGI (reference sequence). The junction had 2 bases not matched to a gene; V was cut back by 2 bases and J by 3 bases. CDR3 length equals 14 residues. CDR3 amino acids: CASSYLAGFYEQYF. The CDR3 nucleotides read TGTGCCAGCAGTTACCTAGCGGGATTCTACGAGCAGTACTTC.

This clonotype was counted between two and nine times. CDR3 nucleotide sequence: TGCGCCAGCAGCTTGGCCTGGTCAGGCCCCCAACGCTACAATGAGCAGTTCTTC. It encodes CASSLAWSGPQRYNEQFF. The chain combines TRBV5-1 with TRBJ2-1; D remains unclear. Trimming took off 0 bases at V and 3 bases at J, with 19 bases between the two ends. The germline V gene has CDR1 SGHRS and CDR2 YFSETQ. There are 18 residues in the CDR3.

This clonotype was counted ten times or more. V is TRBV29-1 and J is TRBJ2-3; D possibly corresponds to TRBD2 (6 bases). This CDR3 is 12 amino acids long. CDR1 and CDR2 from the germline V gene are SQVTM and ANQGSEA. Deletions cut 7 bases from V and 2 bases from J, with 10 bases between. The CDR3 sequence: CSAAGLTDTQYF. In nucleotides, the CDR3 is TGCAGCGCCGCGGGACTCACAGATACGCAGTATTTT.

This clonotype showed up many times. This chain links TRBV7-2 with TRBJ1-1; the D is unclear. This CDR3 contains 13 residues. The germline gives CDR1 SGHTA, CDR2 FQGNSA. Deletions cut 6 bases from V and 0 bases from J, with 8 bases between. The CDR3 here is CASRAEMNTEAFF. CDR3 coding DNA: TGTGCCAGCAGAGCGGAAATGAACACTGAAGCTTTCTTT. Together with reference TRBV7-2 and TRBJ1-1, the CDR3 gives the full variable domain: GAGVSQSPSNKVTEKGKDVELRCDPISGHTALYWYRQSLGQGLEFLIYFQGNSAPDKSGLPSDRFSAERTGGSVSTLTIQRTQQEDSAVYLCASRAEMNTEAFFGQGTRLTVV.

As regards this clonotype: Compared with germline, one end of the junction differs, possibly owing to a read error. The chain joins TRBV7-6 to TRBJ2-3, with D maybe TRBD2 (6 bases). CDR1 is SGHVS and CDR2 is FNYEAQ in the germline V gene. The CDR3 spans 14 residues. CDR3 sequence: CASSLVAGTDTRYF. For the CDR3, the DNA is TGTGCCAGCAGCTTGGTGGCGGGAACAGATACGCGGTATTTT.

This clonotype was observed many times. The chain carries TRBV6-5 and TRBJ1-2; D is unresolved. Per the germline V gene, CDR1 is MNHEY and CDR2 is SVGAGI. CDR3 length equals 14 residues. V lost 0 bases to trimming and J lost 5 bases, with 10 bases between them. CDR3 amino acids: CASSYSATVYGYTF. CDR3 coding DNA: TGTGCCAGCAGTTACTCTGCGACGGTATATGGCTACACCTTC.

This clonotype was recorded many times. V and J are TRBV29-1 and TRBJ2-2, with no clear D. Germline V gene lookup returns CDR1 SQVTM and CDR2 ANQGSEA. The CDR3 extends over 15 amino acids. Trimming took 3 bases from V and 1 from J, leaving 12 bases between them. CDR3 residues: CSVEGRQENTGELFF. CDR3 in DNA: TGCAGCGTTGAGGGTCGGCAGGAGAACACCGGGGAGCTGTTTTTT.

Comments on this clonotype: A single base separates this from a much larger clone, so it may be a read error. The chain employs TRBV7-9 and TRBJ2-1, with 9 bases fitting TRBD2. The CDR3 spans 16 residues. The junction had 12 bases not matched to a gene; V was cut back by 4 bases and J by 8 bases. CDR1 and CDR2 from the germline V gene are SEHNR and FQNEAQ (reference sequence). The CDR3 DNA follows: TGTGCCAGCAGCTCGCGACTAGCGGAAGGGCAGGATGAGCAGTTCTTC. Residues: CASSSRLAEGQDEQFF.

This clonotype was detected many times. CDR3 sequence (DNA): TGTGCCAGCACCCCCTGGGACACCACAGATACGCAGTATTTT. This sequence encodes CASTPWDTTDTQYF. V is TRBV12-3 or TRBV12-4 and J is TRBJ2-3; maybe TRBD1 (6 bases). The CDR3 length is 14 residues. V was shortened by 7 bases and J by 2 bases, with 13 bases between the two germline ends.

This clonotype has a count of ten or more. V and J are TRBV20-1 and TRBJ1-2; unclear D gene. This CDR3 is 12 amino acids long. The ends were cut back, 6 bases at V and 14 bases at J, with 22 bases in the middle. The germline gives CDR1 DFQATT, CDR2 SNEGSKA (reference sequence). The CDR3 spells CSAALASDTKTF. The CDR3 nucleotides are TGCAGTGCCGCCTTGGCCTCGGATACTAAGACCTTC.

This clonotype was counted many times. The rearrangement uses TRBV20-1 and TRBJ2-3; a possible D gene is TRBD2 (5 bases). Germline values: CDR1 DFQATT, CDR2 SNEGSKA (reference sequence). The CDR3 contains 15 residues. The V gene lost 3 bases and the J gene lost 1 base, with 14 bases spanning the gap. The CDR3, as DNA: TGCAGTGCTAGGTCGCCGTCGGAGGGCACAGATACGCAGTATTTT. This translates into CSARSPSEGTDTQYF.

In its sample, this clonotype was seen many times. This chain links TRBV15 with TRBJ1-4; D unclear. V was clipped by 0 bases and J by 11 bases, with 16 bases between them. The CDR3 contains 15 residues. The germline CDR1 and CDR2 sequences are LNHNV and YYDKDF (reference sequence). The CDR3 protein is CATSRDREGWVKLFF. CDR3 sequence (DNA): TGTGCCACCAGCAGAGATCGGGAAGGGTGGGTCAAACTGTTTTTT.

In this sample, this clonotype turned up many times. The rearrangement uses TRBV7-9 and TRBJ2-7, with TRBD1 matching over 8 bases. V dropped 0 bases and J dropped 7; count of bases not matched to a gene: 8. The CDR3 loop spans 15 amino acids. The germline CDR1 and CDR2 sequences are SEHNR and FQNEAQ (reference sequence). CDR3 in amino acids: CASSLAGRDRWEQYF. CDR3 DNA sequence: TGTGCCAGCAGCTTAGCGGGCAGGGACAGGTGGGAGCAGTACTTC.

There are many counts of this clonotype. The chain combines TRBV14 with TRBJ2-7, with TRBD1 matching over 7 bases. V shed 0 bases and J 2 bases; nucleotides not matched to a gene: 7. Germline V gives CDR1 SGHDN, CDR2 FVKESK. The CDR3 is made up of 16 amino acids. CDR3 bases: TGTGCCAGCAGCCAAGATCAGGGACAGCGGACCTACGAGCAGTACTTC. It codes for CASSQDQGQRTYEQYF. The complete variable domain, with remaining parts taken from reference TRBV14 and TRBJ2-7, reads EAGVTQFPSHSVIEKGQTVTLRCDPISGHDNLYWYRRVMGKEIKFLLHFVKESKQDESGMPNNRFLAERTGGTYSTLKVQPAELEDSGVYFCASSQDQGQRTYEQYFGPGTRLTVT.

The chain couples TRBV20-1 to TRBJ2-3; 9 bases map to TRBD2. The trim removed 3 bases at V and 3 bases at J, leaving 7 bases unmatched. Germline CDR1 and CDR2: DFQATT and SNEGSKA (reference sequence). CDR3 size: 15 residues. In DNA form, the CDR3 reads TGCAGTGCTAGGAAAATAGCGGGAGAGACAGATACGCAGTATTTT. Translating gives CSARKIAGETDTQYF.

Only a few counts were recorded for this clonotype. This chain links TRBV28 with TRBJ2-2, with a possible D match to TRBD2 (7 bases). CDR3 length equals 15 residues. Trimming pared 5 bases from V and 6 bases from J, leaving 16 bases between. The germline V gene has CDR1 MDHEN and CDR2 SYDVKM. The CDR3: CASSPGASGSGELFF. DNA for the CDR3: TGTGCCAGCAGTCCAGGGGCTAGCGGCTCCGGGGAGCTGTTTTTT.

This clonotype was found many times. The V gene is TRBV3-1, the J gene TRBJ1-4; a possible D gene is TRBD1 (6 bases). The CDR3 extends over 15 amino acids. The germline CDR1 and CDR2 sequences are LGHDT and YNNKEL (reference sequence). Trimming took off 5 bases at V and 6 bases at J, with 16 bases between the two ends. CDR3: CASSSTGRGYEKLFF. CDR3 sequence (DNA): TGTGCCAGCAGCTCGACAGGTCGGGGCTATGAAAAACTGTTTTTT. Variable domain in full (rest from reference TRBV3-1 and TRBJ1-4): DTAVSQTPKYLVTQMGNDKSIKCEQNLGHDTMYWYKQDSKKFLKIMFSYNNKELIINETVPNRFSPKSPDKAHLNLHINSLELGDSAVYFCASSSTGRGYEKLFFGSGTQLSVL.

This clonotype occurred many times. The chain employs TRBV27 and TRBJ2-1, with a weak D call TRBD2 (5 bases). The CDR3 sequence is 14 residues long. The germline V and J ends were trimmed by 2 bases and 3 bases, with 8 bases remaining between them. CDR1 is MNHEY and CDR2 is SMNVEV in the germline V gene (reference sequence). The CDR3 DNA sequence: TGTGCCAGCAGTTTAGTGGGAGTCTACAATGAGCAGTTCTTC. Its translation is CASSLVGVYNEQFF.

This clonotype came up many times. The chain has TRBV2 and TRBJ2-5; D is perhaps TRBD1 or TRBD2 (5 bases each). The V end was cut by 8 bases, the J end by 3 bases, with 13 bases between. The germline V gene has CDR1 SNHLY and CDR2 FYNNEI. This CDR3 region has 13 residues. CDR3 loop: CASDTLGEETQYF. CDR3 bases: TGTGCCAGCGATACATTGGGGGAAGAGACCCAGTACTTC.

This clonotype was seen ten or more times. DNA for the CDR3: TGTGCCAGCAGCAGGATTAGCGGGAAGGCAGATACGCAGTATTTT. Translating gives CASSRISGKADTQYF. The chain joins TRBV7-3 to TRBJ2-3, with TRBD2 identical over 8 bases. Germline trimming cut 5 bases from V and 4 bases from J; bases unmatched to any gene: 8. Germline CDR1 reads SGHTA; CDR2 reads FQGTGA. The CDR3 loop spans 15 amino acids.